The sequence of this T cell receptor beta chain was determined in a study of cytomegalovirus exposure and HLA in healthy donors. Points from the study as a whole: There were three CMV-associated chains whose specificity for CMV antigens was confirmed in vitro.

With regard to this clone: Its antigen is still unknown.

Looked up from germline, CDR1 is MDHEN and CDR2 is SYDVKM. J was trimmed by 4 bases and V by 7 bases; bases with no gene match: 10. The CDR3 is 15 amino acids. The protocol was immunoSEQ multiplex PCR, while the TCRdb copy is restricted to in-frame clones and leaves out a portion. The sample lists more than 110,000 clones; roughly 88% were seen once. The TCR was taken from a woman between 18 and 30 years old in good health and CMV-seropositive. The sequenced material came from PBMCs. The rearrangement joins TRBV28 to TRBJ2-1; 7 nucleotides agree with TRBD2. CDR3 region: CASTLGGGRYNEQFF. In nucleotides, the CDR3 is TGTGCCAGCACTCTGGGGGGGGGAAGATACAATGAGCAGTTCTTC.